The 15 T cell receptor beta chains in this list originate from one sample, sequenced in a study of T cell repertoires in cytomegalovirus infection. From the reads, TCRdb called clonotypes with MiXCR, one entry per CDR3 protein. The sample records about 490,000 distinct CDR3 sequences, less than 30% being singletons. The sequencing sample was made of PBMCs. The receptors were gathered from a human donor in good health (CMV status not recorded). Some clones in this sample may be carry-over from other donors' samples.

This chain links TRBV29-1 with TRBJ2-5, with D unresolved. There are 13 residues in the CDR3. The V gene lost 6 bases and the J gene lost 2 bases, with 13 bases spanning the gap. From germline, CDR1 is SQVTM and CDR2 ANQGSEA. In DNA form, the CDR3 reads TGCAGCGTGGCGTTTGAGAGACAAGAGACCCAGTACTTC. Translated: CSVAFERQETQYF.

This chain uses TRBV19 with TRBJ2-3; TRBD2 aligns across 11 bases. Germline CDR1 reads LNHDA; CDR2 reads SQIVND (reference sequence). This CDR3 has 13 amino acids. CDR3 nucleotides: TGTGCTGCTAGCGGGAGGAGCACAGATACGCAGTATTTT. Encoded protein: CAASGRSTDTQYF. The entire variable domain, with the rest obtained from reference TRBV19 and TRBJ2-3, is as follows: DGGITQSPKYLFRKEGQNVTLSCEQNLNHDAMYWYRQDPGQGLRLIYYSQIVNDFQKGDIAEGYSVSREKKESFPLTVTSAQKNPTAFYLCAASGRSTDTQYFGPGTRLTVL.

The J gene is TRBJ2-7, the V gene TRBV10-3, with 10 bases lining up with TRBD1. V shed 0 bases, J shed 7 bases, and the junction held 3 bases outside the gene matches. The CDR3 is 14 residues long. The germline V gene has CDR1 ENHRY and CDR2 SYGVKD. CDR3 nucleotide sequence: TGTGCCATCAGTGAGTCGGACAGGGGGATAGAGCAGTACGTC. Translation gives CAISESDRGIEQYV.

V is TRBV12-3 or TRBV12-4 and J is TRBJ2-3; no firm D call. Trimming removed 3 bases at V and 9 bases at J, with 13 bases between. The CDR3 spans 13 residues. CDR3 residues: CASSLRLWNTQYF. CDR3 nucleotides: TGTGCCAGCAGTTTGCGACTCTGGAACACGCAGTATTTT.

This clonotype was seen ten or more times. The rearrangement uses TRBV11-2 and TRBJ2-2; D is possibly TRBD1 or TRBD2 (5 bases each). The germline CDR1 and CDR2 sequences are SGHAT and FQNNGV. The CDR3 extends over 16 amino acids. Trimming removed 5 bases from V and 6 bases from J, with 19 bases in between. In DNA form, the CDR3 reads TGTGCCAGCAGCCCGCTTATTCGGGACGCGTCCGGGGAGCTGTTTTTT. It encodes CASSPLIRDASGELFF.

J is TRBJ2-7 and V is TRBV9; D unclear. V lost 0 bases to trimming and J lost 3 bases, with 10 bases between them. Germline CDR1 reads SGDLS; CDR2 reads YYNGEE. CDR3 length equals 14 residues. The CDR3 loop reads CASSVGAGNYEQYF. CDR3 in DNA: TGTGCCAGCAGCGTAGGGGCAGGCAACTACGAGCAGTACTTC.

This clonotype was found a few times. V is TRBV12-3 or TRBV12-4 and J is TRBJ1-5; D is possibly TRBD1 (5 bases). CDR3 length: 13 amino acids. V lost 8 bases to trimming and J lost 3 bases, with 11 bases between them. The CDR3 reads CASRGEHNQPQHF. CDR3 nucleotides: TGTGCCAGCCGGGGGGAGCACAATCAGCCCCAGCATTTT.

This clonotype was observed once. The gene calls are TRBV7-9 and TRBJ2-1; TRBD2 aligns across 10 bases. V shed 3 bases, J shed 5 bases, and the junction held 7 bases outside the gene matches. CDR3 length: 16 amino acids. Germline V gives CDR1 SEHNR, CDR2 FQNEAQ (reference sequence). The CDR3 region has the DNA TGTGCCAGCAGCTTCGGACTAGCGGCCACGAACAATGAGCAGTTCTTC. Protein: CASSFGLAATNNEQFF.

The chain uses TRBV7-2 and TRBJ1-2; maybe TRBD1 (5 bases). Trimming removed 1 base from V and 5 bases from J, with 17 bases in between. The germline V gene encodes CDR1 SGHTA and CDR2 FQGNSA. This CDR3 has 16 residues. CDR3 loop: CASSLEGRDFGYGYTF. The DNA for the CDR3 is TGTGCCAGCAGCTTAGAAGGGCGGGACTTCGGGTATGGCTACACCTTC.

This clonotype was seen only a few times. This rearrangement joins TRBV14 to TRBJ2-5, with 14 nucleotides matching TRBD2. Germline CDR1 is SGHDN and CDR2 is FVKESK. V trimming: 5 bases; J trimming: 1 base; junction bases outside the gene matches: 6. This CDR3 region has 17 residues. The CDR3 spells CASSSTSGRAGQETQYF. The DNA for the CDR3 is TGTGCCAGCAGCTCGACTAGCGGGAGGGCCGGCCAAGAGACCCAGTACTTC.

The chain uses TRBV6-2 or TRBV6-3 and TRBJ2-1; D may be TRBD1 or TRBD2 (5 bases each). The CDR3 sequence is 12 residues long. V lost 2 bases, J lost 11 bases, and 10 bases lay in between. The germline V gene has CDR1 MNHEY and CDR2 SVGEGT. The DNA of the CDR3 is TGTGCCAGCAGTTACGAGGGGATTCAGCAGTTCTTC. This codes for CASSYEGIQQFF.

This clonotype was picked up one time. The CDR3: CASSYTRVSYNSPLHF. CDR3 coding DNA: TGTGCCAGCAGTTACACCAGGGTCTCCTATAATTCACCCCTCCACTTT. The J gene is TRBJ1-6, the V gene TRBV6-6, with TRBD1 as a possible D gene (5 bases). The V gene's germline CDR1 is MNHNY and CDR2 SVGAGI (reference sequence). The V and J ends lost 2 bases and 0 bases respectively, with 8 bases between them. The CDR3 has 16 residues.

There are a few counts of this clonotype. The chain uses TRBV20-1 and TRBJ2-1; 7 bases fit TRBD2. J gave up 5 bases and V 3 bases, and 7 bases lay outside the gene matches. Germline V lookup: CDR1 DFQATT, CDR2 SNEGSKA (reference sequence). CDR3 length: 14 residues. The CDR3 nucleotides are TGCAGTGCTAGGGGCGGGAGACCCCACAATGAGCAGTTCTTC. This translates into CSARGGRPHNEQFF.

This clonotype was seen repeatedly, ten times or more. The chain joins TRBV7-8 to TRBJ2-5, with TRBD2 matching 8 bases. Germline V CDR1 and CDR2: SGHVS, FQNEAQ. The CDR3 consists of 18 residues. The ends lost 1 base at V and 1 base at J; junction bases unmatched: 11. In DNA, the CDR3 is TGTGCCAGCAGCTTAGGGGAGTTGGCGGGAGGTCTCCAAGAGACCCAGTACTTC. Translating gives CASSLGELAGGLQETQYF.

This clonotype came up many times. This chain's CDR3 is CASSPGTGGSISNQPQHF. The DNA for the CDR3 is TGTGCCAGCAGCCCCGGGACAGGGGGCTCCATTAGCAATCAGCCCCAGCATTTT. This sequence joins TRBV7-8 and TRBJ1-5; 12 bases are shared with TRBD1. V shed 5 bases and J 0 bases; nucleotides not matched to a gene: 8. Germline CDR1 SGHVS, CDR2 FQNEAQ. This CDR3 comprises 18 residues.